Ten or more counts support the clone carrying this TCR beta chain. Its matching antigen is unknown. CDR3 length equals 15 residues. The V and J ends lost 6 bases and 0 bases respectively, with 12 bases between them. The sample originates from a study of CD8 T cells in ankylosing spondylitis. Study-wide results and limits: In peripheral blood, disease-linked CD8+ clones occurred at relatively low frequencies. Earlier studies detected some motif variants in reactive arthritis synovial fluid and blood.

The TCR beta libraries were generated through quantitative 5'-RACE incorporating molecular barcodes. From the 5' RACE reads, TCRdb called clonotypes with MiXCR, one entry per CDR3 protein. The sample has roughly 150,000 distinct CDR3 sequences; 9.8% are singletons. Specimen: blood, either unsorted or a sorted T cell fraction (not recorded which). This chain connects TRBV12-3 or TRBV12-4 to TRBJ1-3; unclear D gene. This sequence originates from a female donor with ankylosing spondylitis or in good health (not recorded which). The CDR3 coding sequence is TGTGCCAGCAGCCCGAACCTGAGCTCTGGAAACACCATATATTTT. Translation gives CASSPNLSSGNTIYF.